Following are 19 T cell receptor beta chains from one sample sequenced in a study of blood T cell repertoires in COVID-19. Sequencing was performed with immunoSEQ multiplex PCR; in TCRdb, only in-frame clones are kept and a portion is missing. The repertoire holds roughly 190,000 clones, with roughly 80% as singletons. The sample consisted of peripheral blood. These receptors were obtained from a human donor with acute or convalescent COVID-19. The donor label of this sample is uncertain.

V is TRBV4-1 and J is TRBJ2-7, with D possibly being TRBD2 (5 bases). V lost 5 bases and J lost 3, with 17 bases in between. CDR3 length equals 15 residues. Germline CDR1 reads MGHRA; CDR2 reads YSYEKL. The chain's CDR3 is CASSSLTGLNYEQYF. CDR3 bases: TGCGCCAGCAGCTCCCTAACCGGACTGAACTACGAGCAGTACTTC.

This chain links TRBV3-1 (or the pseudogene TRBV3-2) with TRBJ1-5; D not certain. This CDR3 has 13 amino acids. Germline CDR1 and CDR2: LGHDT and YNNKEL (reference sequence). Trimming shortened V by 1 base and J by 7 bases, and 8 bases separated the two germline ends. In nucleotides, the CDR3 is TGTGCCAGCAGCCAAGTCCCGGGGCAGCCCCAGCATTTT. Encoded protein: CASSQVPGQPQHF.

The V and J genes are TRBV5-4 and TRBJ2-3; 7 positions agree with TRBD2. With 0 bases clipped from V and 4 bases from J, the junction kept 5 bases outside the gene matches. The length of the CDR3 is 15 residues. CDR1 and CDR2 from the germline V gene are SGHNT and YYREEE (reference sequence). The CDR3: CASSLGLAESDTQYF. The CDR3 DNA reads TGTGCCAGCAGCTTGGGGCTAGCGGAATCAGATACGCAGTATTTT.

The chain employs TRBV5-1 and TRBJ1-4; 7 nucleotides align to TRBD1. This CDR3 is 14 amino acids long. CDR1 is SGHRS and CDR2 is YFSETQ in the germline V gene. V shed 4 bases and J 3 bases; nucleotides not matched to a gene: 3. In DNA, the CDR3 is TGCGCCAGCAGCCCGGGACAGTCTAATGAAAAACTGTTTTTT. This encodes CASSPGQSNEKLFF.

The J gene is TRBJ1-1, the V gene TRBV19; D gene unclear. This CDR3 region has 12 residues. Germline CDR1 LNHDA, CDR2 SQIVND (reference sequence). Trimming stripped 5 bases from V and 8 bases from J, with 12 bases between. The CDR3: CASSFRDTEAFF. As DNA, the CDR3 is TGTGCCAGTAGTTTCCGGGATACCGAAGCTTTCTTT.

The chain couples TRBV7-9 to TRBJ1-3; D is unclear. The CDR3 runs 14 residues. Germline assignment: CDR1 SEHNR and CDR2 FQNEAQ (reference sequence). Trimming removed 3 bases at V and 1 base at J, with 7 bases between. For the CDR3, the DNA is TGTGCCAGCAGCTTTAGTAATTCTGGAAACACCATATATTTT. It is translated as CASSFSNSGNTIYF.

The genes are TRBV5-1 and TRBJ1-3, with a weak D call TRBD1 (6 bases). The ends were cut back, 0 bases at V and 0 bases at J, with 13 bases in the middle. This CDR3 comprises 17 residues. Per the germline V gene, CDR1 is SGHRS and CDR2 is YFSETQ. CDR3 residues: CASSLEVRGLSGNTIYF. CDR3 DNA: TGCGCCAGCAGCTTGGAAGTCAGGGGCCTCTCTGGAAACACCATATATTTT.

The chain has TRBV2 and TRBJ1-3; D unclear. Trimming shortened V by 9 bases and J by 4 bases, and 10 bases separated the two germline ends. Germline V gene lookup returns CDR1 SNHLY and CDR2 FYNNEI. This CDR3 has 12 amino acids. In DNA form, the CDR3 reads TGTGCCAGTATGACTGGAGGAAACACCATATATTTT. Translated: CASMTGGNTIYF.

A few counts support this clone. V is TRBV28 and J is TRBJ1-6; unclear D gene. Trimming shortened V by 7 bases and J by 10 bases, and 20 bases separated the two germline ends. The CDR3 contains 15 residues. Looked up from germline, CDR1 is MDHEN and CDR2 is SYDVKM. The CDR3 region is CASTLPEERKSPLHF. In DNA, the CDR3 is TGTGCCAGCACCCTCCCTGAAGAGAGGAAATCACCCCTCCACTTT.

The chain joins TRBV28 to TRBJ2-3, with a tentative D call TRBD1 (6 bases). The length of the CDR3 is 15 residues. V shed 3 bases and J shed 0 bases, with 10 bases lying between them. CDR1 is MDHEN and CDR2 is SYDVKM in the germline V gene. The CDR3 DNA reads TGTGCCAGCAGTTTTCAAAGGGGGAGCACAGATACGCAGTATTTT. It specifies CASSFQRGSTDTQYF. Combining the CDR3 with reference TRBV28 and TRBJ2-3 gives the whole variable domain DVKVTQSSRYLVKRTGEKVFLECVQDMDHENMFWYRQDPGLGLRLIYFSYDVKMKEKGDIPEGYSVSREKKERFSLILESASTNQTSMYLCASSFQRGSTDTQYFGPGTRLTVL.

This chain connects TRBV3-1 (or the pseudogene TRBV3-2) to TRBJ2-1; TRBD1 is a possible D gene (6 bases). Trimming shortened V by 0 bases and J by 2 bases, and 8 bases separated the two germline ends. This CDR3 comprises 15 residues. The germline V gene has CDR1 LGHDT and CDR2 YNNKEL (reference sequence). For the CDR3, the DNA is TGTGCCAGCAGCCAAGAACAGGGCCCCTACAATGAGCAGTTCTTC. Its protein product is CASSQEQGPYNEQFF.

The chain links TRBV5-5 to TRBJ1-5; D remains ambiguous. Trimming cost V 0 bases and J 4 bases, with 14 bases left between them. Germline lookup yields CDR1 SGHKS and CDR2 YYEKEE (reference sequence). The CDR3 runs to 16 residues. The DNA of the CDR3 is TGTGCCAGCAGCTTGGTGGAGCTCTCGACGAATCAGCCCCAGCATTTT. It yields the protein CASSLVELSTNQPQHF. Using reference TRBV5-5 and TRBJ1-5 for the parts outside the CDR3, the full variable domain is DAGVTQSPTHLIKTRGQQVTLRCSPISGHKSVSWYQQVLGQGPQFIFQYYEKEERGRGNFPDRFSARQFPNYSSELNVNALLLGDSALYLCASSLVELSTNQPQHFGDGTRLSIL.

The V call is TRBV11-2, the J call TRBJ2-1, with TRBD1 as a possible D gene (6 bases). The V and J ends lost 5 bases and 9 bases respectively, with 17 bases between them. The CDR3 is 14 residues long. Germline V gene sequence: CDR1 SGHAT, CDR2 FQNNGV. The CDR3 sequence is CASSLPVGGGEQFF. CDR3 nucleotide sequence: TGTGCCAGCAGCCTCCCGGTTGGGGGCGGTGAGCAGTTCTTC.

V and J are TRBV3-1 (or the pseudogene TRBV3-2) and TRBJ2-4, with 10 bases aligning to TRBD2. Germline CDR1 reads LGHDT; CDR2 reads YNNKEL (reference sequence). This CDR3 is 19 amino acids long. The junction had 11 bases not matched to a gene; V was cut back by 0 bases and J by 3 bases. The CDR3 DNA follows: TGTGCCAGCAGCCAAGACCCTAGCGGGGGTTTCCTCGGCAAAAACATTCAGTACTTC. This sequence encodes CASSQDPSGGFLGKNIQYF.

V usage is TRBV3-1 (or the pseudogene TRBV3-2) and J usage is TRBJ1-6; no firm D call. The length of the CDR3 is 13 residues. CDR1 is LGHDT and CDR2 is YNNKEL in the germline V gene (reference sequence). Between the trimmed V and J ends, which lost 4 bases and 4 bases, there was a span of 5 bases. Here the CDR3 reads CASSRAYNSPLHF. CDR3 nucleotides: TGTGCCAGCAGCCGAGCATATAATTCACCCCTCCACTTT.

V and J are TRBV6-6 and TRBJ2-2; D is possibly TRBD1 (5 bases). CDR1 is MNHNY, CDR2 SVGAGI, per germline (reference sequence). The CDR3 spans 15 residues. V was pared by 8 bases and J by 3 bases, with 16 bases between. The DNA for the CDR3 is TGTGCCAGCTGCCGGCCAGGGTCGTACACCGGGGAGCTGTTTTTT. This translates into CASCRPGSYTGELFF.

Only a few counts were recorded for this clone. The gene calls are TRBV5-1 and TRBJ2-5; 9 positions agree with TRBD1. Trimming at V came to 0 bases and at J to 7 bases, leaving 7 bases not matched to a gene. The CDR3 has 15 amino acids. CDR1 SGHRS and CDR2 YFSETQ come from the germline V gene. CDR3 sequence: CASSLGTGESRTQYF. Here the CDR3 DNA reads TGCGCCAGCAGCTTGGGGACAGGGGAGAGCCGGACCCAGTACTTC.

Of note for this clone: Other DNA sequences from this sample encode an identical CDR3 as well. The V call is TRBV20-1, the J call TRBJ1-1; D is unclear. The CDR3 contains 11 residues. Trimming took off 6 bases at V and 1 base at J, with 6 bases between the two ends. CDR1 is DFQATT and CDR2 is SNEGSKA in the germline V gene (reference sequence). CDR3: CSAPGNTEAFF. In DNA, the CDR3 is TGCAGTGCCCCAGGGAACACTGAAGCTTTCTTT.

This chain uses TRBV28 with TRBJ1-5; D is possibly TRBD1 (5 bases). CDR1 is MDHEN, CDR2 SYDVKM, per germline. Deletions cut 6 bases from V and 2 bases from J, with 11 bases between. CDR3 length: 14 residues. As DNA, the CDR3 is TGTGCCAGCAGCCCCAGGGTAGGCAATCAGCCCCAGCATTTT. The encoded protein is CASSPRVGNQPQHF.